The T cell receptor (beta chain) described here comes from a study of shared clonotypes between healthy human individuals. Study information: Researchers drew samples from a couple of women and three men aged 18 to 49.

Sequencing was performed with immunoSEQ multiplex PCR; in TCRdb, only in-frame clones are kept and a portion is missing. The data contain around 600,000 clones, roughly 95% of them singletons. With V trimmed by 6 bases and J by 1 base, 11 bases remained unmatched. Germline V gives CDR1 SEHNR, CDR2 FQNEAQ (reference sequence). The CDR3 covers 17 residues. Naive CD8 cells lacked CD45RO and underwent positive selection for CCR7, leaving out terminally differentiated effector memory CD45RA+ cells. J is TRBJ2-7 and V is TRBV7-9; TRBD2 aligns across 11 bases. The sequenced sample consisted of naive CD8+ T cells sorted from blood. The sequence came from a woman under 40 in good health. Here the CDR3 reads CASSPGMASGRSYEQYF. The CDR3 nucleotides are TGTGCCAGCAGTCCCGGGATGGCTAGCGGGAGGTCCTACGAGCAGTACTTC. Variable domain in full (rest from reference TRBV7-9 and TRBJ2-7): DTGVSQNPRHKITKRGQNVTFRCDPISEHNRLYWYRQTLGQGPEFLTYFQNEAQLEKSRLLSDRFSAERPKGSFSTLEIQRTEQGDSAMYLCASSPGMASGRSYEQYFGPGTRLTVT.